The subject of this entry is one T cell receptor beta chain. Only a few counts were recorded for this clonotype. Its specific antigen is unknown. Base quality data are lacking; no much larger clone is found one base away. This entry is derived from a study of blood T cells in healthy people across ages (dated by TCRdb to the mid-2010s). Context from the whole study: In model experiments, template switching captured about one uniquely barcoded TCR beta cDNA molecule for every two T cells. To track age-related changes in TCR beta repertoire diversity, the study relied on deep sequencing normalized with unique cDNA molecular identifiers. The donors were split into four age groups: young (average roughly 15 years), middle-aged (roughly 40), aged (approximately 60) and long-lived (roughly 86). To avoid experimental bias, donors of different ages were spread randomly across the sequencing lanes. The study analyzed two additional independent replicas of 1 million unique cDNA reads from the same blood draw for two donors, one aged 18 to 30 and one aged 80 or older.

The donors were a few dozen Caucasian individuals from Russia, aged 6 to 90 years, who were systemically healthy. Ten milliliters of peripheral blood were collected from each donor into EDTA-treated Vacutainer tubes. PBMCs were isolated by Ficoll-Paque density-gradient centrifugation, with at least 6 million obtained per sample. Trizol reagent was used to extract total RNA from the PBMCs, yielding at least 6 micrograms per sample. For every donor, an aliquot of PBMCs went through flow cytometry to measure the percentages of naive CD45RAhigh/CD27high T cells. V and J are truncated by 0 bases and 6 bases respectively, leaving an intervening sequence of 13 bases. According to the germline V gene, CDR1 reads SGHRS and CDR2 reads YFSETQ. The CDR3 sequence holds 14 residues, the cysteine and phenylalanine included. Just the 42-base CDR3 DNA is kept, in frame starting at base 1. Libraries were prepared through 5' RACE. Sequencing was performed on an Illumina HiSeq 2500. The second PCR ran for roughly 7 to 11 cycles and used a J-beta primer mix along with a sample-barcoded 5' primer. A template-switch 5' adaptor carrying 12 random nucleotides introduced a unique molecular identifier onto each TCR beta cDNA molecule. Each sample yielded at least 2.5 million CDR3-containing paired-end reads. The Mint cDNA synthesis kit, primed by a TRBC-specific oligonucleotide, was used to synthesize first-strand cDNA from all RNA. After uracil-DNA glycosylase treatment, a first 18-cycle PCR used universal primers M1SS and BC2_uni_R on all cDNA. As for the original processing: Normalization of each sample was performed by random selection of 1 million high-quality reads, each carrying a distinct molecular identifier. Instead of being binned into consensus sequences, reads with shared molecular identifiers were discarded. CDR3 identification, clonotype clustering and error correction used MiTCR with a Q25 quality threshold and the strictest error-elimination algorithm. Lower-bound total TCR beta diversity was estimated with a nonparametric unseen species model using Euler transformation. TCRdb cleaned the public reads at Q25 with fastp, built clones with MiXCR and kept in-frame beta chains. One record per CDR3 amino acid sequence lists the most common genes and DNA. V and J calls and clone size were set by TCRdb, not the authors. A total of 500,000 to 600,000 distinct CDR3 sequences appear in this sample, 27% of them only once. The ten largest clones capture approximately 17% of the sample.

The full study reports these points: As age increased, observed TCR beta diversity per million T cells dropped in a roughly linear way, and a significant reduction was already evident by age 40. Conclusive comparison of naive and antigen-experienced compartments was prevented by the profiling of bulk unsorted PBMCs. Estimates of total diversity based on one million sequenced T cells were regarded as lower bounds and as underestimates. Compared with the aged group, the long-lived group had more naive CD4+ T cells, fewer expanded clones and increased TCR diversity, suggesting age selection. There was a strong correlation between observed TCR beta diversity and the percentage of naive T cells measured by flow cytometry. Because the CMV infection status of the donors was unknown, age-related changes in expanded clonotypes may potentially have been confounded.

Sequenced input: blood. The chain couples TRBV5-1 to TRBJ2-7; the D gene lacks a confident call. The origin of this receptor is a woman aged 70-85 years in good health. The CDR3 in this case is CASSLGSGSLEQYF. The sequenced DNA: TGCGCCAGCAGCTTGGGTTCGGGTAGCCTCGAGCAGTACTTC.